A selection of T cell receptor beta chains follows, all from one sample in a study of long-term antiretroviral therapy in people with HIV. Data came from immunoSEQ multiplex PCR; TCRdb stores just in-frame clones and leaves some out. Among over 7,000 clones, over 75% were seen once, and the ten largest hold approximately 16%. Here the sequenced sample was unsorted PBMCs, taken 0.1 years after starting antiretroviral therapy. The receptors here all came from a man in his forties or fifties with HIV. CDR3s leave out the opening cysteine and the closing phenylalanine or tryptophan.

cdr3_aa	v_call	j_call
ASSYQQNTEAF	TRBV6-6	TRBJ1-1
ASSVEASNTDTQY	TRBV9	TRBJ2-3
ASSDGQLTNYGYT	TRBV2	TRBJ1-2
ASSFGPSSGNTIY	TRBV5-4	TRBJ1-3
ASSRSGSAYEQY	TRBV11-2	TRBJ2-7
ASSLSPGGRQY	TRBV7-3	TRBJ2-7
ASSLSGDSSYEQY	TRBV7-2	TRBJ2-7
ASSLELGSTYEQY	TRBV7-8	TRBJ2-7
ASSTWGEESTDTQY	TRBV7-9	TRBJ2-3
ASSIGTSGEQF	TRBV28	TRBJ2-1
ASSSVGGFTGELF	TRBV11-2	TRBJ2-2
ASRTGPSGNTIY	TRBV27	TRBJ1-3
AWSSLDTIY	TRBV30	TRBJ1-3
ASSLWGTNEQF	TRBV5-4	TRBJ2-1
ASSYRQGLANYGYT	TRBV6-5	TRBJ1-2
ASSPDRVATDTQY	TRBV4-3	TRBJ2-3